The 11 T cell receptor beta chains in this list originate from one sample, sequenced in a study of T cells after yellow fever vaccination. TCRdb reanalysed the 5' RACE reads using MiXCR and keeps one entry per CDR3 protein. There are about 140,000 distinct CDR3 sequences in the sample; less than 8.5% occur only once, and under 0.7% lies in the top ten. Sequenced here: CD4+ T cells sorted from PBMCs, sampled 10 days after the yellow fever booster vaccination. These receptors were taken from a man aged 25-45 years who received the YFV17D yellow fever vaccine.

Many counts were recorded for this clonotype. The rearrangement uses TRBV6-5 and TRBJ2-7; possibly TRBD2 for D (7 bases). This CDR3 is 15 amino acids long. CDR1 MNHEY and CDR2 SVGAGI come from the germline V gene. V lost 0 bases and J lost 2, with 11 bases in between. CDR3 sequence reads: CASSYSRGGPYEQYF. CDR3 bases: TGTGCCAGCAGTTACTCGAGGGGGGGGCCCTACGAGCAGTACTTC.

This chain joins TRBV4-3 and TRBJ2-2; D is unclear. V was pared by 2 bases and J by 6 bases, with 4 bases between. CDR3 size: 12 residues. CDR1 and CDR2 from the germline V gene are LGHNA and YSLEER. The CDR3 sequence: CASSQPPGELFF. The CDR3 DNA is TGCGCCAGCAGCCAACCCCCCGGGGAGCTGTTTTTT.

The chain is built from TRBV19 and TRBJ2-7; TRBD1 or TRBD2 may be the D gene (5 bases each). V was trimmed by 4 bases and J by 0 bases, leaving 10 bases between them. This CDR3 has 14 residues. Germline V lookup: CDR1 LNHDA, CDR2 SQIVND (reference sequence). The CDR3 region is CASSKGTTSYEQYF. CDR3 bases: TGTGCCAGTAGTAAGGGGACGACCTCCTACGAGCAGTACTTC.

This clonotype has at least ten counts. This chain uses TRBV19 with TRBJ2-1, with D possibly matching TRBD1 (5 bases). Germline-derived CDR1 and CDR2 are LNHDA and SQIVND (reference sequence). The CDR3 sequence is 17 residues long. V was cut by 7 bases and J by 0 bases, with 19 bases left in between. In nucleotides, the CDR3 is TGTGCCAGTAATTCGGTTGGCAGGGTCAGCTCCTACAATGAGCAGTTCTTC. Its translation is CASNSVGRVSSYNEQFF.

This clonotype was recorded at least ten times. The chain links TRBV7-6 to TRBJ2-7; TRBD1 matches 8 bases. The CDR3 is 15 amino acids. J gave up 4 bases and V 1 base, and 6 bases lay outside the gene matches. Germline CDR1 reads SGHVS; CDR2 reads FNYEAQ. The CDR3 loop is CASSLEDRGSYEQYF. Written as DNA, the CDR3 is TGTGCCAGCAGCTTAGAAGACAGGGGTTCGTACGAGCAGTACTTC.

In its sample, this clonotype was seen many times. The genes are TRBV5-6 and TRBJ2-2; D gene ambiguous. CDR3 length: 14 amino acids. With 0 bases removed from V and 5 bases from J, the gap between germline ends came to 8 bases. From germline, CDR1 is SGHDT and CDR2 YYEEEE. Written as DNA, the CDR3 is TGTGCCAGCAGCTTGGTGCCCGGGACCGGGGAGCTGTTTTTT. The encoded protein is CASSLVPGTGELFF.

This clonotype was found many times. The chain uses TRBV18 and TRBJ2-2; D is undetermined. Germline V CDR1 and CDR2: KGHSH, LQKENI. The V end was cut by 6 bases, the J end by 0 bases, with 14 bases between. This CDR3 spans 16 amino acids. CDR3 in amino acids: CASSLLLLTNTGELFF. Written as DNA, the CDR3 is TGTGCCAGCTCGCTACTCCTACTTACGAACACCGGGGAGCTGTTTTTT.

The table lists this clonotype with many counts. The V gene is TRBV28, the J gene TRBJ2-7, with TRBD2 as a possible D gene (5 bases). From germline, CDR1 is MDHEN and CDR2 SYDVKM. The CDR3 runs 15 residues. V lost 2 bases and J lost 0, with 11 bases in between. CDR3 loop: CASSLGAGSSYEQYF. CDR3 nucleotides: TGTGCCAGCAGTTTAGGTGCGGGTAGCTCCTACGAGCAGTACTTC.

This clonotype occurred many times. The chain couples TRBV5-1 to TRBJ2-5; 7 positions agree with TRBD1. Germline trimming cut 6 bases from V and 3 bases from J; bases unmatched to any gene: 8. The CDR3 extends over 14 amino acids. Germline CDR1 reads SGHRS; CDR2 reads YFSETQ. CDR3 residues: CASNYRGAEETQYF. CDR3 DNA sequence: TGCGCCAGCAACTACAGGGGTGCGGAAGAGACCCAGTACTTC.

This clonotype was counted a few times. V and J are TRBV14 and TRBJ2-7; 9 nucleotides line up with TRBD2. Unmatched junction bases numbered 7, after V lost 4 bases and J lost 3 bases. Germline CDR1 and CDR2: SGHDN and FVKESK. This CDR3 has 15 residues. The CDR3 sequence: CASSRGLAGLYEQYF. CDR3 sequence (DNA): TGTGCCAGCAGCCGGGGGCTAGCGGGACTCTACGAGCAGTACTTC.

This clonotype was seen at least ten times. The rearrangement uses TRBV7-2 and TRBJ2-3, with 12 bases aligning to TRBD2. The V and J ends lost 5 bases and 3 bases, in that order; junction bases with no gene match: 6. CDR1 SGHTA and CDR2 FQGNSA come from the germline V gene. The CDR3 runs to 16 residues. The chain's CDR3 is CASSPRLAGETDTQYF. The CDR3 DNA reads TGTGCCAGCAGCCCCCGACTAGCGGGGGAAACAGATACGCAGTATTTT.